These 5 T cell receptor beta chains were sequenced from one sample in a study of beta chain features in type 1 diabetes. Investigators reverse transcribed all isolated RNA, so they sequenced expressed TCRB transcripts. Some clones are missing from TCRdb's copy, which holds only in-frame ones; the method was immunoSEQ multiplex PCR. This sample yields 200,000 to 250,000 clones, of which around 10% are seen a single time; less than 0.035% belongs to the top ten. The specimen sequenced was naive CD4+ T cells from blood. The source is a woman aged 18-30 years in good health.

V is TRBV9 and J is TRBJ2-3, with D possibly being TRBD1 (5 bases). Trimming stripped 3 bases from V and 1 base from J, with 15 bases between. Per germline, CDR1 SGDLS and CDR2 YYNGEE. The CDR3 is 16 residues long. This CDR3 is CASSALGPHRTDTQYF. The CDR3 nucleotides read TGTGCCAGCAGCGCCTTGGGGCCTCATCGCACAGATACGCAGTATTTT.

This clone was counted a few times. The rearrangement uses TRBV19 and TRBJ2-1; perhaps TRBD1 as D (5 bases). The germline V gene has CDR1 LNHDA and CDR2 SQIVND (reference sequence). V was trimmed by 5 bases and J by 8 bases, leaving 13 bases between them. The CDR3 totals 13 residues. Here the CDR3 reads CASSPLGVDEQFF. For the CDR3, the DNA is TGTGCCAGTAGTCCCCTAGGGGTGGATGAGCAGTTCTTC.

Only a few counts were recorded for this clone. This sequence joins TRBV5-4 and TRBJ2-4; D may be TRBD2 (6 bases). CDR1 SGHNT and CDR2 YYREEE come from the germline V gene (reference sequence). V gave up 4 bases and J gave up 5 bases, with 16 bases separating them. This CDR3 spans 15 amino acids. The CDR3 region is CASSPPGGRENIQYF. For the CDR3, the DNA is TGTGCCAGCAGCCCCCCCGGGGGACGGGAAAACATTCAGTACTTC.

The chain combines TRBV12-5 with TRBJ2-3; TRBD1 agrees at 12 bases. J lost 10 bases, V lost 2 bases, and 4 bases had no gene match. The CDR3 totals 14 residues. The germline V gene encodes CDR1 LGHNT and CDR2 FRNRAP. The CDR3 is CASGLLRDRGPQYF. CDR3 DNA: TGTGCTAGTGGTTTGCTTCGGGACAGGGGGCCGCAGTATTTT. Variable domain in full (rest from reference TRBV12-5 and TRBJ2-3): DARVTQTPRHKVTEMGQEVTMRCQPILGHNTVFWYRQTMMQGLELLAYFRNRAPLDDSGMPKDRFSAEMPDATLATLKIQPSEPRDSAVYFCASGLLRDRGPQYFGPGTRLTVL.

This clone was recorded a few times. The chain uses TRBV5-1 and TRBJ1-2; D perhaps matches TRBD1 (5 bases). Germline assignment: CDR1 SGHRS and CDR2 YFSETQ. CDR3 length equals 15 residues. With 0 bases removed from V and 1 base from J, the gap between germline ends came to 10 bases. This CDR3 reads CASSLAGGDNYGYTF. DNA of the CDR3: TGCGCCAGCAGCTTGGCTGGGGGGGATAACTATGGCTACACCTTC.